This TCR beta chain is drawn from a study of T cell repertoires in cytomegalovirus infection. Study background: Both a matching HLA type and CMV infection were indicated by public TCR beta signatures. Whole-study findings and limits: Cumulated frequencies of public TCR beta families served to identify carriers of CMV plus the relevant HLA. HLA-C-restricted CMV clonotypes gave the most frequent clonotype in two of eight donors.

With respect to this clonotype: The target antigen is unknown.

TCRdb used MiXCR to reprocess the reads, holding one entry per CDR3 protein. The table records fewer than 200,000 distinct CDR3 sequences, under 25% of them present only once. CDR3 length: 15 amino acids. CDR1 MNHNS and CDR2 SASEGT come from the germline V gene. Trimming cost V 7 bases and J 5 bases, with 18 bases left between them. Sequencing used PBMCs. The receptor was derived from a human donor in good health (CMV status not recorded). Some clones in this sample may be carry-over from other donors' samples. The V and J genes are TRBV6-1 and TRBJ2-1; the D gene is possibly TRBD2 (5 bases). DNA for the CDR3: TGTGCCAGCAAAGAGGGCCGGACCCTCGACAATGAGCAGTTCTTC. Translating gives CASKEGRTLDNEQFF.